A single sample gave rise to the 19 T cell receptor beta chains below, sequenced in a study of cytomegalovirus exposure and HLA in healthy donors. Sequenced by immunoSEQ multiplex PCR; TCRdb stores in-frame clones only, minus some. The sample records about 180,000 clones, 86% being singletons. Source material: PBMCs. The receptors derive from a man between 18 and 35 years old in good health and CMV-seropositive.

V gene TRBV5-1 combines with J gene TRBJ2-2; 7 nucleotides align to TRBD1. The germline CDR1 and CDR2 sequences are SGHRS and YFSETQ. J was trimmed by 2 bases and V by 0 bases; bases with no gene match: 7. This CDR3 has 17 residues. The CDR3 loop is CASSLDRGRLNTGELFF. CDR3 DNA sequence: TGCGCCAGCAGCTTGGACAGGGGCCGTTTAAACACCGGGGAGCTGTTTTTT.

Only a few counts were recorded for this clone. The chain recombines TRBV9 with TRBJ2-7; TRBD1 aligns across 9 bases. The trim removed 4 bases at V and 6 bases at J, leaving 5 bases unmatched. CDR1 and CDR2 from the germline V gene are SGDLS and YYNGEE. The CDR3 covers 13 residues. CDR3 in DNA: TGTGCCAGCAGCCCGGGGACAGGGAGCGAGCAGTACTTC. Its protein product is CASSPGTGSEQYF.

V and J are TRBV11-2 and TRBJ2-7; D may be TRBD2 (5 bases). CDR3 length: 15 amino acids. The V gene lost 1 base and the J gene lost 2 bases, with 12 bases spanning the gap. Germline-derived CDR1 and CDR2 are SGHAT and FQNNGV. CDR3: CASSLGRGSAYEQYF. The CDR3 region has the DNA TGTGCCAGCAGCTTAGGCCGAGGTAGCGCCTACGAGCAGTACTTC.

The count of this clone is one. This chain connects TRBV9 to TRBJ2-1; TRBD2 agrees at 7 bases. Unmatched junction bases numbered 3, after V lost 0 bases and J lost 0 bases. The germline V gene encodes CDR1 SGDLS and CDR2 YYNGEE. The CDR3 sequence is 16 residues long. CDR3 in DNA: TGTGCCAGCAGCGTAGAGCCTAGCGGCTCCTACAATGAGCAGTTCTTC. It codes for CASSVEPSGSYNEQFF.

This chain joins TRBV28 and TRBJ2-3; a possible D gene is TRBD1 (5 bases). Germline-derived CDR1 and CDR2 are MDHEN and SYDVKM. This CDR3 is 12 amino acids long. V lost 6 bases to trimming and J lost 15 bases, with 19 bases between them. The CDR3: CASSLTAQIYYF. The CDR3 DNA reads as TGTGCCAGCAGCCTGACAGCACAGATATACTATTTT.

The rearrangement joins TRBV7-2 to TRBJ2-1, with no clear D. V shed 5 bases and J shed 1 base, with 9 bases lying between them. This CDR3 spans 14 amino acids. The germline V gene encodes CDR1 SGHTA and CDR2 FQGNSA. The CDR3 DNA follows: TGTGCCAGCAGCCCCGCCAGTTCCTACAATGAGCAGTTCTTC. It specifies CASSPASSYNEQFF.

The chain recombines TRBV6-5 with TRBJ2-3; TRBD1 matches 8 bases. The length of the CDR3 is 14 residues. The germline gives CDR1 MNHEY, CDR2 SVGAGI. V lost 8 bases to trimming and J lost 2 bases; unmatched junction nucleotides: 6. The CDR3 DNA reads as TGTGCCAGCGGCAGGACAGGGAACACAGATACGCAGTATTTT. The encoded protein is CASGRTGNTDTQYF.

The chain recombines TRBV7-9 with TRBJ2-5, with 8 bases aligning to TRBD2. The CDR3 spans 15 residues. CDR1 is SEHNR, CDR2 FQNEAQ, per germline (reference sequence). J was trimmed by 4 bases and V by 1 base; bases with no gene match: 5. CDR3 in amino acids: CASSLGRAGGETQYF. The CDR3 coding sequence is TGTGCCAGCAGCTTAGGCAGGGCGGGAGGAGAGACCCAGTACTTC.

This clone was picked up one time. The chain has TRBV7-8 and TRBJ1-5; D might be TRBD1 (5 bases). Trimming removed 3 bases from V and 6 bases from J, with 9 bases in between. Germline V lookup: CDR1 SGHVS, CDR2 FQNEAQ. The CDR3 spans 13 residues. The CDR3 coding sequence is TGTGCCAGCAGCTTCAGGGATAGTCAGCCCCAGCATTTT. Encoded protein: CASSFRDSQPQHF. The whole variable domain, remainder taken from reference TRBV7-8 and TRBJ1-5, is GAGVSQSPRYKVAKRGQDVALRCDPISGHVSLFWYQQALGQGPEFLTYFQNEAQLDKSGLPSDRFFAERPEGSVSTLKIQRTQQEDSAVYLCASSFRDSQPQHFGDGTRLSIL.

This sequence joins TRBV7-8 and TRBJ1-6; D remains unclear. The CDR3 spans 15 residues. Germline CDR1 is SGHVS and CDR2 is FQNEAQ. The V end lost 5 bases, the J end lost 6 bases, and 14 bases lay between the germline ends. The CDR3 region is CASSPPGRINSPLHF. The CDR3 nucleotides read TGTGCCAGCAGCCCTCCCGGGAGGATTAATTCACCCCTCCACTTT. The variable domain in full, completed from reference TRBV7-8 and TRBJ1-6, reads GAGVSQSPRYKVAKRGQDVALRCDPISGHVSLFWYQQALGQGPEFLTYFQNEAQLDKSGLPSDRFFAERPEGSVSTLKIQRTQQEDSAVYLCASSPPGRINSPLHFGNGTRLTVT.

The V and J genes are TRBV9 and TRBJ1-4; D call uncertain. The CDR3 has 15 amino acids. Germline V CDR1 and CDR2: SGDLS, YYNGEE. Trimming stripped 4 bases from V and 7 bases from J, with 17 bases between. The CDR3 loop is CASSPQSGALEKLFF. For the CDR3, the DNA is TGTGCCAGCAGCCCCCAGTCGGGAGCTCTTGAAAAACTGTTTTTT. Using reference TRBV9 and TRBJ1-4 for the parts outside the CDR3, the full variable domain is DSGVTQTPKHLITATGQRVTLRCSPRSGDLSVYWYQQSLDQGLQFLIQYYNGEERAKGNILERFSAQQFPDLHSELNLSSLELGDSALYFCASSPQSGALEKLFFGSGTQLSVL.

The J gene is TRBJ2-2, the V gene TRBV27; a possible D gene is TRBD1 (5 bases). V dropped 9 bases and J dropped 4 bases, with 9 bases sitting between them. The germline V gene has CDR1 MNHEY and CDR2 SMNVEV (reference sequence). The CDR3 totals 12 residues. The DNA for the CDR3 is TGTGCCAGGGGGCGCGTCACCGGGGAGCTGTTTTTT. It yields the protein CARGRVTGELFF.

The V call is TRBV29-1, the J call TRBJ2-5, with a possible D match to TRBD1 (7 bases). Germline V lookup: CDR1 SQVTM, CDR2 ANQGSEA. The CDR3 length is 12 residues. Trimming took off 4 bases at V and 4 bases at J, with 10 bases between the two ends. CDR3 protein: CSVARDRETQYF. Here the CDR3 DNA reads TGCAGCGTTGCGCGGGACAGAGAGACCCAGTACTTC.

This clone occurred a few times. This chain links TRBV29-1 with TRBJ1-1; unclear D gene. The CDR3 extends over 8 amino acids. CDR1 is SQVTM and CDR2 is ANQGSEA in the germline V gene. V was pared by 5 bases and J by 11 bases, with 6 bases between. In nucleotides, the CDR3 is TGCAGCGTTACCGGGGCTTTCTTT. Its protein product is CSVTGAFF.

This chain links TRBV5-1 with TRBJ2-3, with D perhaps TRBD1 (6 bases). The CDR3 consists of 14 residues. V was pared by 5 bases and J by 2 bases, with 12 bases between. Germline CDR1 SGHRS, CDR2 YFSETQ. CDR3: CASRTGTVTDTQYF. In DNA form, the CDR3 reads TGCGCCAGCAGAACAGGGACCGTCACAGATACGCAGTATTTT.

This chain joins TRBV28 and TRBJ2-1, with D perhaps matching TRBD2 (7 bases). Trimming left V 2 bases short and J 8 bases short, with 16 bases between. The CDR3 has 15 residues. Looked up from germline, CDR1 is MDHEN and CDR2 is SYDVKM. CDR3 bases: TGTGCCAGCAGTTTAAGATTTGTAGGGGGGGATGAGCAGTTCTTC. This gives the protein CASSLRFVGGDEQFF.

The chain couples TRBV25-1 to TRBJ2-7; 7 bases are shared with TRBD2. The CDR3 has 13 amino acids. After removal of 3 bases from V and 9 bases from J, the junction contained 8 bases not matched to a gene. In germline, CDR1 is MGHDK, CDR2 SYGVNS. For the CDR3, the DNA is TGTGCCAGCAGTGATTGGAGGGGCGGGGGGCAGTACTTC. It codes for CASSDWRGGGQYF.

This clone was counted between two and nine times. As DNA, the CDR3 is TGTGCCAGCAGTTTACTGGGACAGGGGGATCAGCCCCAGCATTTT. This gives the protein CASSLLGQGDQPQHF. The V call is TRBV28, the J call TRBJ1-5; 11 bases fit TRBD1. CDR3 length equals 15 residues. Germline loops: CDR1 MDHEN, CDR2 SYDVKM. Germline trimming cut 2 bases from V and 5 bases from J; bases unmatched to any gene: 2.

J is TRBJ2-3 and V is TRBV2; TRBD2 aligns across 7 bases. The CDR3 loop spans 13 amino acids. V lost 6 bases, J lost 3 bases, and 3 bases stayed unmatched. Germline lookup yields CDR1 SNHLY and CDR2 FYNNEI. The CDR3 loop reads CASRSSGTDTQYF. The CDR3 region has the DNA TGTGCCAGCAGGTCTAGCGGAACAGATACGCAGTATTTT.